The next 5 T cell receptor beta chains were all read from a single sample in a study of T-cell reconstitution after alpha-beta-depleted transplantation in children. During its preparation, the TCRbeta library received unique molecular identifiers. Each CDR3 protein is one row after TCRdb ran MiXCR on the PCR reads. The sample records around 960,000 distinct CDR3 sequences, about 29% being singletons. Sequencing used PBMCs, mostly from graft donor cells, obtained 360 days after TCRalphabeta/CD19-depleted stem cell transplant. The receptors stem from a boy in the first two years of life who had a stem cell transplant for SCID, so the T cells may come from the graft donor.

This sequence joins TRBV5-1 and TRBJ2-1, with D unclear. CDR3 length: 12 amino acids. V shed 1 base and J shed 8 bases, with 7 bases lying between them. CDR1 SGHRS and CDR2 YFSETQ come from the germline V gene. The CDR3 loop reads CASSLNFDEQFF. CDR3 nucleotides: TGCGCCAGCAGCTTGAACTTTGATGAGCAGTTCTTC.

The chain carries TRBV7-6 and TRBJ2-7; weak D call: TRBD1 (5 bases). CDR1 is SGHVS and CDR2 is FNYEAQ in the germline V gene. CDR3 size: 17 residues. The V end lost 2 bases, the J end lost 0 bases, and 17 bases lay between the germline ends. CDR3 sequence: CASSLSPGDSRSYEQYF. The DNA for the CDR3 is TGTGCCAGCAGCTTAAGCCCTGGAGACAGTCGCTCCTACGAGCAGTACTTC.

J is TRBJ2-5 and V is TRBV6-2 or TRBV6-3; D may correspond to TRBD1 or TRBD2 (6 bases each). This CDR3 contains 14 residues. Trimming stripped 6 bases from V and 5 bases from J, with 16 bases between. CDR1 is MNHEY, CDR2 SVGEGT, per germline. Here the CDR3 reads CASSYRGPRETQYF. The CDR3 DNA reads TGTGCCAGCAGCTACCGGGGGCCTCGGGAGACCCAGTACTTC.

This clonotype was counted only a few times. The chain has TRBV27 and TRBJ1-2; TRBD1 might be the D (5 bases). Germline V gene sequence: CDR1 MNHEY, CDR2 SMNVEV (reference sequence). The CDR3 sequence is 14 residues long. V lost 4 bases and J 1 base, leaving 10 bases between the germline ends. This CDR3 reads CASSYDRLNYGYTF. The DNA of the CDR3 is TGTGCCAGCAGTTATGACAGACTTAACTATGGCTACACCTTC.

V usage is TRBV28 and J usage is TRBJ2-3; possible D gene TRBD1, 8 bases. CDR3 length: 13 amino acids. Germline V lookup: CDR1 MDHEN, CDR2 SYDVKM. Trimming pared 2 bases from V and 13 bases from J, leaving 16 bases between. In DNA, the CDR3 is TGTGCCAGCAGTTTACAAGGACAGGGAGGGAAGTATTTT. Its protein is CASSLQGQGGKYF.